One and the same sample provided the 6 T cell receptor beta chains below, sequenced in a study of blood T cell repertoires in COVID-19. Libraries were prepared by immunoSEQ multiplex PCR; TCRdb keeps only in-frame clonotypes and omits some of them. Of about 160,000 clones in the sample, 60% to 85% were seen once. Sample: peripheral blood. Every receptor here comes from a man aged 65 to 79 with acute or convalescent COVID-19.

The rearrangement uses TRBV2 and TRBJ1-2; 7 positions match TRBD1. The CDR3 is 15 residues long. The ends lost 4 bases at V and 4 bases at J; junction bases unmatched: 9. Germline loops: CDR1 SNHLY, CDR2 FYNNEI. CDR3 loop: CASSVSGGHLYGYTF. The CDR3 DNA is TGTGCCAGCAGTGTGTCAGGGGGACACCTCTATGGCTACACCTTC. Full variable domain (rest looked up from reference TRBV2 and TRBJ1-2): EPEVTQTPSHQVTQMGQEVILRCVPISNHLYFYWYRQILGQKVEFLVSFYNNEISEKSEIFDDQFSVERPDGSNFTLKIRSTKLEDSAMYFCASSVSGGHLYGYTFGSGTRLTVV.

The CDR3 sequence is CASSVGGTGNTEAFF. The CDR3 DNA reads as TGTGCCAGCAGCGTAGGTGGAACAGGGAACACTGAAGCTTTCTTT. V gene TRBV9 combines with J gene TRBJ1-1; maybe TRBD1 (5 bases). The ends were cut back, 0 bases at V and 1 base at J, with 10 bases in the middle. Germline V gene sequence: CDR1 SGDLS, CDR2 YYNGEE. This CDR3 region has 15 residues.

The chain carries TRBV19 and TRBJ2-4; D perhaps matches TRBD1 (6 bases). V was pared by 1 base and J by 5 bases, with 12 bases between. The CDR3 extends over 15 amino acids. Germline CDR1 reads LNHDA; CDR2 reads SQIVND (reference sequence). The CDR3 DNA reads TGTGCCAGTAGTATAGTTGGGGACATCGAAAACATTCAGTACTTC. Translated: CASSIVGDIENIQYF.

The chain links TRBV6-2 or TRBV6-3 to TRBJ2-2; 7 bases match TRBD1. The CDR3 spans 15 residues. Germline CDR1 reads MNHEY; CDR2 reads SVGEGT. The ends lost 2 bases at V and 5 bases at J; junction bases unmatched: 5. The CDR3 spells CASSYLRGRTGELFF. CDR3 in DNA: TGTGCCAGCAGTTACCTTAGGGGGCGGACCGGGGAGCTGTTTTTT.

The V gene is TRBV5-6, the J gene TRBJ2-7; 10 bases are shared with TRBD2. The germline CDR1 and CDR2 sequences are SGHDT and YYEEEE. J was trimmed by 2 bases and V by 8 bases; bases with no gene match: 13. The CDR3 covers 16 residues. CDR3 DNA sequence: TGTGCCAGTTCCTTATTGGGGACTAGCGTGACCTACGAGCAGTACTTC. Amino acid sequence: CASSLLGTSVTYEQYF.

The V call is TRBV11-2, the J call TRBJ2-3, with 7 bases that match TRBD2. The length of the CDR3 is 17 residues. Looked up from germline, CDR1 is SGHAT and CDR2 is FQNNGV. Trimming cost V 0 bases and J 3 bases; bases outside gene matches: 9. The CDR3 coding sequence is TGTGCCAGCAGCTTAGAGGCTAGCGGAGGGGTGACAGATACGCAGTATTTT. It specifies CASSLEASGGVTDTQYF.